The clone carrying this T cell receptor beta chain has only a few counts. RNA transcripts were the template for amplifying TCR beta CDR3 regions. The study used the HTBI primer set for a first-round RT-PCR of the TCR CDR3. One entry per CDR3 protein results from TCRdb running MiXCR on the multiplex PCR reads. The table records approximately 740,000 distinct CDR3 sequences, approximately 14% of them present only once. These data are taken from a study of T cells in Graves' hyperthyroidism and ophthalmopathy. The CDR3 runs to 14 residues. CDR1 DFQATT and CDR2 SNEGSKA come from the germline V gene (reference sequence). Deletions cut 0 bases from V and 0 bases from J, with 9 bases between.

This clonotype was sampled from a woman younger than 35 with Graves' hyperthyroidism. Sequencing was performed on blood. The rearrangement uses TRBV20-1 and TRBJ2-7; D possibly corresponds to TRBD1 (5 bases). This CDR3 reads CSARDQGYSYEQYF. CDR3 sequence (DNA): TGCAGTGCTAGAGATCAGGGTTACTCCTACGAGCAGTACTTC.